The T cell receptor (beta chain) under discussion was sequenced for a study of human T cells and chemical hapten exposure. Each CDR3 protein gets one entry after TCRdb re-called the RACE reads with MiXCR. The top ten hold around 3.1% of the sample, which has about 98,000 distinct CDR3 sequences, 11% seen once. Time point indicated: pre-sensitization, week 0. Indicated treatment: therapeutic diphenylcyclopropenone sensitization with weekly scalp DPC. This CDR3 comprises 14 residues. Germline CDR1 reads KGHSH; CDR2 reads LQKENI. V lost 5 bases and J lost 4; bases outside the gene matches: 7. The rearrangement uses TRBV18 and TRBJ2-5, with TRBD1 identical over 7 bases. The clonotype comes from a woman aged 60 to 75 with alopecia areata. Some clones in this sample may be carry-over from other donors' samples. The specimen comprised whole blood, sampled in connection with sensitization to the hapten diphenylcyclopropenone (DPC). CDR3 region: CASSAPGQTETQYF. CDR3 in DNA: TGTGCCAGCTCAGCGCCGGGACAGACAGAGACCCAGTACTTC.